This entry features one T cell receptor beta chain sequence. In the original workflow: It was from reference gene primer amplification that nucleated cell counts were estimated. The table came from immunoSEQ multiplex PCR; TCRdb's copy has only in-frame clones and leaves some out. Clone size and V and J calls were adopted from that table, with D and trimming inferred from the DNA. The profile shows 210,000 or so clones, roughly 85% of them singletons. The study recruited people aged about 18 to 95 years across more than 20 US areas. This sample was included in a study of blood T cell repertoires in COVID-19. Study summary: From the United States, Italy and Spain came samples of acute and convalescent COVID-19.

Between the trimmed V and J ends, which lost 5 bases and 7 bases, there was a span of 18 bases. The CDR3 is 14 amino acids. From germline, CDR1 is SQVTM and CDR2 ANQGSEA. The chain couples TRBV29-1 to TRBJ2-1, with a weak D call TRBD1 (6 bases). This TCR derives from a woman aged 50 to 65 who had been exposed to COVID-19. Sequencing used PBMCs or T cells enriched from blood (not recorded which). CDR3 coding DNA: TGCAGCGTTTTTTGGGCAGGGGACATGAATGAGCAGTTCTTC. Translation: CSVFWAGDMNEQFF.